This T cell receptor (beta chain) stems from a study of response to subunit inactivated influenza vaccine. Germline CDR1 MNHEY, CDR2 SMNVEV (reference sequence). This CDR3 comprises 15 residues. Trimming took 7 bases from V and 1 from J, leaving 16 bases between them. This clonotype was detected only a few times. MiXCR, run by TCRdb on the RT-PCR reads, gives a single entry per CDR3 protein. The repertoire holds approximately 480,000 distinct CDR3 sequences, with roughly 9.7% as singletons. The starting material was PBMCs from blood, obtained about 40 days after vaccination. This TCR derives from a man aged 45-60 years who received an inactivated influenza vaccine. The chain links TRBV27 to TRBJ1-1; a weak D match, TRBD1 (5 bases). The DNA of the CDR3 is TGTGCCAGCACCCCGTGGGGGTCGGCGAACACTGAAGCTTTCTTT. Its translation: CASTPWGSANTEAFF.